This T cell receptor (beta chain) is from a study of blood T cell repertoires in COVID-19. Study context: Sites in the United States, Italy and Spain provided acute and convalescent COVID-19 samples. PBMCs, B-cell-depleted T cells, or T cells were the source of the cDNA or gDNA that made up the material.

V lost 2 bases, J lost 3 bases, and 10 bases stayed unmatched. The CDR3 length is 17 residues. The germline CDR1 and CDR2 sequences are MNHEY and SMNVEV (reference sequence). Per the original data handling: Amplification of reference gene primers provided the estimated nucleated cell counts. Sequencing used immunoSEQ multiplex PCR; TCRdb keeps in-frame clones, though not all of them. D and trimming come from the DNA, and the V and J calls and clone size come from that table. The table lists 120,000 to 150,000 clones, roughly 89% of them singletons, with less than 10% in the top ten. The sample taken for sequencing was peripheral blood. The chain uses TRBV27 and TRBJ2-7; the match to TRBD1 covers 10 bases. The sequence came from a woman between 45 and 65 years old with active or convalescent COVID-19. The CDR3, as DNA: TGTGCCAGCAGTTTAACTTCCCGGGACAGGGGATTCTACGAGCAGTACTTC. Translated, it gives CASSLTSRDRGFYEQYF.